This T cell receptor (beta chain) emerged from a study of blood T cell repertoires in COVID-19. This CDR3 contains 14 residues. J was trimmed by 3 bases and V by 3 bases; bases with no gene match: 4. The germline V gene encodes CDR1 MDHEN and CDR2 SYDVKM. Authors' methods: Reference gene primer amplification gave estimated nucleated cell counts. The repertoire was sequenced with immunoSEQ multiplex PCR; TCRdb's copy has only in-frame clones and lacks some. From that table come the V and J calls and clone size; the DNA was used to work out D and trimming. The repertoire holds about 190,000 clones, with approximately 79% as singletons.

Sequencing input: peripheral blood. The origin of this receptor is a woman aged 50 to 65 with acute or convalescent COVID-19. The chain carries TRBV28 and TRBJ1-1; 7 bases line up with TRBD1. As DNA, the CDR3 is TGTGCCAGCAGTTTCGACAGGGAAGACACTGAAGCTTTCTTT. Translated: CASSFDREDTEAFF.